This T cell receptor (beta chain) originates from a study of monozygotic twins with inflammatory bowel disease. With regard to this clonotype: No antigen is known for it.

There were around 3.5 ug of total RNA used for each TCR library. TCRdb reprocessed the 5' RACE reads and reports one entry per CDR3 protein, with no DNA. In total, the table holds some 440,000 distinct CDR3 sequences. Sampling involved one blood draw (roughly 2.4 ml) for every donor. Study conclusions and caveats: IBD patients exhibited fewer clonotypes shared with other individuals than healthy twins, particularly with disease activity. Researchers reported no repertoire similarity difference between concordant and discordant twins, possibly from limited power.

This CDR3 has 13 amino acids. Looked up from germline, CDR1 is DFQATT and CDR2 is SNEGSKA (reference sequence). This receptor was taken from a human donor with ulcerative colitis or Crohn's disease, or a healthy co-twin of an affected twin (not recorded which). Sample: blood. The chain carries TRBV20-1 and TRBJ2-3; TCRdb's assignment of TRBD1 cannot be checked, as there is no DNA. The CDR3: CSASGGRTDTQYF.